The 20 T cell receptor beta chains below were found in one sample sequenced in a study of T cell repertoires in cytomegalovirus infection. TCRdb processed the reads anew with MiXCR; each CDR3 protein has one entry. The repertoire holds some 350,000 distinct CDR3 sequences, with approximately 35% as singletons. No antigen is known for these receptors. The material sequenced was cultured PBMCs, taken from culture after CMV antigen stimulation. The receptors were gathered from a human donor in good health (CMV status not recorded). Some clones in this sample may be carry-over from other donors' samples.

This clonotype was seen many times. The CDR3 DNA is TGTGCCAGCAGTTACTTAGGGGCAGGGAGCTCCTACAATGAGCAGTTCTTC. This encodes CASSYLGAGSSYNEQFF. This sequence joins TRBV6-5 and TRBJ2-1; either TRBD1 or TRBD2 may supply D (5 bases each). Germline CDR1 is MNHEY and CDR2 is SVGAGI. The V gene lost 1 base and the J gene lost 0 bases, with 13 bases spanning the gap. This CDR3 region has 17 residues.

About this clonotype itself: A junction boundary mismatches the germline segment, possibly from a read error. This chain joins TRBV20-1 and TRBJ2-2; D uncertain. This CDR3 has 15 amino acids. Per the germline V gene, CDR1 is DFQATT and CDR2 is SNEGSKA (reference sequence). In DNA, the CDR3 is TGCTGTGCTTTCGATGGAGCCACGGCGACCGGGGAGCTGTTTTTT. This translates into CCAFDGATATGELFF.

CDR3 DNA sequence: TGTGCCAGCAGTTGGGGGAGCGGGAACACAGATACGCAGTATTTT. This gives the protein CASSWGSGNTDTQYF. The V gene is TRBV6-5, the J gene TRBJ2-3, with 7 bases matching TRBD2. The germline CDR1 and CDR2 sequences are MNHEY and SVGAGI. The CDR3 runs 15 residues. Losses at the gene ends were 4 bases for V and 2 bases for J; bases not matched to a gene: 6.

This sequence joins TRBV20-1 and TRBJ2-7, with 7 bases that match TRBD2. This CDR3 comprises 14 residues. Trimming removed 1 base from V and 0 bases from J; junction bases left unmatched: 3. In germline, CDR1 is DFQATT, CDR2 SNEGSKA (reference sequence). CDR3 coding DNA: TGCAGTGCTAGAGTCGGCGGGAGCTCCTACGAGCAGTACTTC. Protein: CSARVGGSSYEQYF.

Only a few counts were recorded for this clonotype. This chain uses TRBV28 with TRBJ2-7, with TRBD2 matching over 9 bases. The trim removed 5 bases at V and 2 bases at J, leaving 10 bases unmatched. The CDR3 sequence is 16 residues long. Per germline, CDR1 MDHEN and CDR2 SYDVKM. CDR3 bases: TGTGCCAGCAGTACCGCCTCAGCGGGAGGCACCTACGAGCAGTACTTC. It is translated as CASSTASAGGTYEQYF.

This chain uses TRBV6-1 with TRBJ2-3, with a weak D call TRBD2 (6 bases). CDR3 length equals 17 residues. CDR1 MNHNS and CDR2 SASEGT come from the germline V gene. V dropped 7 bases and J dropped 5 bases, with 25 bases sitting between them. The CDR3 protein is CASTRRDGRNPGDTQYF. In DNA, the CDR3 is TGTGCCAGCACCCGGAGGGACGGGAGAAACCCTGGAGATACGCAGTATTTT.

This chain connects TRBV7-6 to TRBJ2-7; 13 bases are shared with TRBD2. The trim removed 5 bases at V and 3 bases at J, leaving 16 bases unmatched. CDR3 length: 19 residues. From germline, CDR1 is SGHVS and CDR2 FNYEAQ. CDR3 in amino acids: CASSPDAYRTSGSSYEQYF. The CDR3 DNA reads TGTGCCAGCAGCCCAGATGCGTATAGGACTAGCGGGAGTAGCTACGAGCAGTACTTC.

The table lists this clonotype with a few counts. V gene TRBV27 combines with J gene TRBJ2-7, with D unclear. CDR3 length: 13 amino acids. CDR1 and CDR2 (germline): MNHEY, SMNVEV (reference sequence). Trimming took off 3 bases at V and 0 bases at J, with 6 bases between the two ends. CDR3 residues: CASSFVNSYEQYF. Here the CDR3 DNA reads TGTGCCAGCAGTTTCGTAAACTCCTACGAGCAGTACTTC.

The chain is built from TRBV7-9 and TRBJ1-2; D is uncertain. The CDR3 runs 14 residues. Germline V CDR1 and CDR2: SEHNR, FQNEAQ (reference sequence). The V end lost 5 bases, the J end lost 8 bases, and 18 bases lay between the germline ends. CDR3 region: CASSPESLGAGYTF. In nucleotides, the CDR3 is TGTGCCAGCAGCCCAGAAAGCCTGGGCGCCGGCTACACCTTC.

The rearrangement uses TRBV25-1 and TRBJ1-5; the D is unclear. Trimming took off 1 base at V and 3 bases at J, with 13 bases between the two ends. CDR1 and CDR2 from the germline V gene are MGHDK and SYGVNS. The CDR3 totals 16 residues. The DNA for the CDR3 is TGTGCCAGCAGTGAATTGCTGGTTATCTACAATCAGCCCCAGCATTTT. Protein: CASSELLVIYNQPQHF.

There are many counts of this clonotype. J is TRBJ1-3 and V is TRBV12-3 or TRBV12-4; D is uncertain. The V end lost 5 bases, the J end lost 4 bases, and 18 bases lay between the germline ends. CDR3 length equals 16 residues. The CDR3 region is CASSHNGDASGNTIYF. The CDR3 coding sequence is TGTGCCAGCAGTCACAACGGAGACGCCTCAGGAAACACCATATATTTT.

This rearrangement joins TRBV28 to TRBJ1-2; 8 nucleotides line up with TRBD1. The V segment lost 4 bases and the J segment 5 bases; nucleotides outside the gene matches: 15. This CDR3 spans 17 amino acids. Germline CDR1 reads MDHEN; CDR2 reads SYDVKM. The CDR3 region is CASSSPPFGQGAYGYTF. CDR3 DNA sequence: TGTGCCAGCAGTTCTCCCCCCTTTGGACAGGGAGCATATGGCTACACCTTC.

In this sample, this clonotype turned up a few times. The genes are TRBV7-2 and TRBJ2-1, with D uncertain. There are 15 residues in the CDR3. The germline gives CDR1 SGHTA, CDR2 FQGNSA. Trimming removed 5 bases at V and 5 bases at J, with 16 bases between. This chain's CDR3 is CASSLISQIDNEQFF. Written as DNA, the CDR3 is TGTGCCAGCAGCCTAATCTCGCAGATCGACAATGAGCAGTTCTTC. The full variable domain, completed using reference TRBV7-2 and TRBJ2-1, is GAGVSQSPSNKVTEKGKDVELRCDPISGHTALYWYRQSLGQGLEFLIYFQGNSAPDKSGLPSDRFSAERTGGSVSTLTIQRTQQEDSAVYLCASSLISQIDNEQFFGPGTRLTVL.

This chain links TRBV27 with TRBJ1-2; the match to TRBD1 covers 8 bases. V lost 1 base and J lost 0; bases outside the gene matches: 13. The CDR3 is 19 amino acids. The germline V gene encodes CDR1 MNHEY and CDR2 SMNVEV (reference sequence). The CDR3 loop reads CASSLFSLDRGPSNYGYTF. CDR3 nucleotides: TGTGCCAGCAGTTTATTCTCCCTCGACAGGGGACCATCTAACTATGGCTACACCTTC.

The rearrangement joins TRBV19 to TRBJ2-3; 8 nucleotides match TRBD2. This CDR3 has 16 residues. CDR1 is LNHDA, CDR2 SQIVND, per germline (reference sequence). V was clipped by 3 bases and J by 3 bases; unmatched bases: 8. CDR3 coding DNA: TGTGCCAGTAGTATTGGGGACGGGAGGGTAACAGATACGCAGTATTTT. Protein sequence: CASSIGDGRVTDTQYF.

This clonotype was seen just once. This chain joins TRBV14 and TRBJ1-1, with D hard to call. Germline loops: CDR1 SGHDN, CDR2 FVKESK. CDR3 size: 12 residues. Trimming removed 0 bases at V and 11 bases at J, with 10 bases between. The CDR3 region has the DNA TGTGCCAGCAGCCAAGAGGAATACTATGCTTTCTTT. Translating gives CASSQEEYYAFF.

The chain uses TRBV6-2 or TRBV6-3 and TRBJ2-3, with no clear D. The CDR3 covers 14 residues. The germline V gene has CDR1 MNHEY and CDR2 SVGEGT. With 7 bases removed from V and 2 bases from J, the gap between germline ends came to 13 bases. The CDR3 nucleotides are TGTGCCAGCACCTCGAGGCGAATCACAGATACGCAGTATTTT. Amino acids: CASTSRRITDTQYF.

V and J are TRBV5-4 and TRBJ2-3, with 16 positions matching TRBD2. This CDR3 spans 17 amino acids. With 3 bases clipped from V and 2 bases from J, the junction kept 3 bases outside the gene matches. CDR1 is SGHNT, CDR2 YYREEE, per germline (reference sequence). Here the CDR3 DNA reads TGTGCCAGCAGCTCGGGACTAGCGGGAGGGATCACAGATACGCAGTATTTT. It translates to CASSSGLAGGITDTQYF.

About this clonotype itself: One base away lies a much larger clone, so this may be a sequencing read error. The chain links TRBV4-1 to TRBJ2-7; TRBD2 matches at 8 bases. This CDR3 has 14 residues. Germline CDR1 MGHRA, CDR2 YSYEKL. The CDR3 region has the DNA TGTGCCAGCAGCCAAGATACTAGCGGCTACGAGCAGTACTTC. Protein product: CASSQDTSGYEQYF.

The chain uses TRBV5-1 and TRBJ2-1, with D perhaps matching TRBD1 (6 bases). V lost 2 bases and J lost 0, with 15 bases in between. CDR3 size: 17 residues. Per the germline V gene, CDR1 is SGHRS and CDR2 is YFSETQ. Here the CDR3 reads CASSFRGTGSSYNEQFF. The CDR3 coding sequence is TGCGCCAGCAGCTTCAGGGGAACAGGGTCCTCCTACAATGAGCAGTTCTTC.